The present TCR beta chain was sequenced within a study of identical twins. Study results and limitations: The study found weaker excess twin sharing in beta out-of-frame sequences.

Template switching, a step in the protocol, added a universal primer site, and cDNA carried unique molecular identifiers. TCRdb reanalysed the 5' RACE reads using MiXCR and keeps one entry per CDR3 protein. The table includes 450,000 to 500,000 distinct CDR3 sequences, 13% to 15% detected once. This clonotype was picked up a small number of times. Antigen: not known. This same sample was also taken into another study, of yellow fever vaccine responses in identical twins.

The sample taken for sequencing was CD4+ T cells sorted from blood. The TCR originated in a young woman in good health.

The CDR3 loop reads CASSPPKGANTEAFF. The CDR3, as DNA: TGTGCCAGCAGCCCCCCTAAGGGGGCAAACACTGAAGCTTTCTTT. This chain connects TRBV28 to TRBJ1-1; 7 bases fit TRBD1. Germline-derived CDR1 and CDR2 are MDHEN and SYDVKM. Trimming at V came to 6 bases and at J to 2 bases, leaving 9 bases not matched to a gene. CDR3 length: 15 residues.